The 6 T cell receptor beta chains below come from one sample, sequenced in a study of human T cells and chemical hapten exposure. Via MiXCR, TCRdb re-called the RACE reads, giving one row per CDR3 protein. The table has about 82,000 distinct CDR3 sequences, more than 9% seen once. Documented time point: patch test 2, 6 weeks after DPC sensitization. Documented treatment: therapeutic diphenylcyclopropenone sensitization with weekly scalp DPC. The sample here was whole blood, taken in connection with sensitization to the hapten diphenylcyclopropenone (DPC). The receptors originated from a woman aged 45-65 years with alopecia areata. Some clones in this sample may be carry-over from other donors' samples.

The chain uses TRBV27 and TRBJ2-7; tentatively, D is TRBD2 (6 bases). Germline CDR1 MNHEY, CDR2 SMNVEV (reference sequence). V lost 7 bases, J lost 6 bases, and 22 bases lay in between. The CDR3 length is 15 residues. CDR3 nucleotide sequence: TGTGCCAGCATACAGACGGGTGGCGGGACCGGCGAGCAGTACTTC. It encodes CASIQTGGGTGEQYF.

With regard to this clonotype: A much larger clone lies a single base off, so this may be a read error. This rearrangement joins TRBV12-3 or TRBV12-4 to TRBJ2-5, with a possible D match to TRBD2 (5 bases). Trimming stripped 6 bases from V and 8 bases from J, with 19 bases between. The CDR3 is 14 amino acids. The CDR3 here is CASSRNALGDTQYF. In nucleotides, the CDR3 is TGTGCCAGCAGCCGTAATGCTCTGGGAGATACCCAGTACTTC.

This clonotype was recorded a few times. V usage is TRBV9 and J usage is TRBJ2-7, with D uncertain. Germline V gene data show CDR1 as SGDLS and CDR2 as YYNGEE. Trimming shortened V by 3 bases and J by 3 bases, and 19 bases separated the two germline ends. This CDR3 has 16 residues. The CDR3 protein is CASSEKASALGYEQYF. The CDR3 nucleotides are TGTGCCAGCAGCGAGAAGGCCAGCGCCCTGGGCTACGAGCAGTACTTC.

The V and J genes are TRBV11-3 and TRBJ2-1; 8 bases match TRBD1. The CDR3 covers 15 residues. CDR1 is SGHNT, CDR2 YENEEA, per germline. Trimming cost V 5 bases and J 5 bases; bases outside gene matches: 8. CDR3 in amino acids: CASSPDRGSHNEQFF. The DNA for the CDR3 is TGTGCCAGCAGCCCCGACAGGGGTTCCCACAATGAGCAGTTCTTC. The whole variable domain, remainder taken from reference TRBV11-3 and TRBJ2-1, is EAGVVQSPRYKIIEKKQPVAFWCNPISGHNTLYWYLQNLGQGPELLIRYENEEAVDDSQLPKDRFSAERLKGVDSTLKIQPAELGDSAVYLCASSPDRGSHNEQFFGPGTRLTVL.

Concerning this clonotype itself: This may stem from a read error, because a much larger clone lies one nucleotide away. A read error is likely, as this CDR3 ends without the conserved phenylalanine or tryptophan. V is TRBV5-1 and J is TRBJ2-1; tentative D call: TRBD1 (5 bases). V lost 0 bases and J 8 bases, leaving 6 bases between the germline ends. The CDR3 contains 12 residues. Germline loops: CDR1 SGHRS, CDR2 YFSETQ. This CDR3 reads CASSLEGYEQFS. The CDR3 DNA sequence: TGCGCCAGCAGCTTGGAGGGGTATGAGCAGTTCTCC.

This clonotype appeared many times. J is TRBJ2-3 and V is TRBV18; TRBD1 aligns across 7 bases. The trim removed 3 bases at V and 1 base at J, leaving 4 bases unmatched. The germline V gene has CDR1 KGHSH and CDR2 LQKENI. The CDR3 length is 15 residues. DNA of the CDR3: TGTGCCAGCTCACCTCGGGACAGACGCACAGATACGCAGTATTTT. Amino acid sequence: CASSPRDRRTDTQYF.